The 8 T cell receptor beta chains presented below share a single source sample, sequenced in a study of blood T cell repertoires in COVID-19. The table came from immunoSEQ multiplex PCR; TCRdb's copy has only in-frame clones and leaves some out. The repertoire holds around 70,000 clones, with around 82% as singletons. The sequenced material came from peripheral blood. All receptors derive from a human donor in a cohort sampled during active COVID-19.

J is TRBJ2-7 and V is TRBV18; 8 positions match TRBD1. Looked up from germline, CDR1 is KGHSH and CDR2 is LQKENI. Trimming removed 1 base from V and 6 bases from J; junction bases left unmatched: 8. The CDR3 is 15 residues long. The CDR3 spells CASSPLQDRVREQYF. The CDR3 DNA is TGTGCCAGCTCACCACTGCAGGACAGGGTTCGCGAGCAGTACTTC.

This CDR3 reads CASKLAGVNEQFF. As DNA, the CDR3 is TGTGCCAGCAAACTAGCGGGAGTCAATGAGCAGTTCTTC. The gene calls are TRBV6-5 and TRBJ2-1; 11 nucleotides align to TRBD2. There are 13 residues in the CDR3. The V gene end was trimmed by 7 bases and the J gene end by 6 bases; junction bases not matched to a gene: 2. Germline CDR1 and CDR2: MNHEY and SVGAGI.

The chain combines TRBV4-2 with TRBJ1-1; D gene uncertain. Trimming took off 1 base at V and 4 bases at J, with 10 bases between the two ends. Germline values: CDR1 LGHNA, CDR2 YNFKEQ. This CDR3 contains 14 residues. The CDR3 loop reads CASSQGNFGTEAFF. CDR3 coding DNA: TGTGCCAGCAGCCAAGGTAATTTCGGCACTGAAGCTTTCTTT.

This sequence joins TRBV7-2 and TRBJ2-7; 7 nucleotides line up with TRBD2. Germline V lookup: CDR1 SGHTA, CDR2 FQGNSA. Trimming removed 5 bases from V and 5 bases from J; junction bases left unmatched: 9. CDR3 length: 14 residues. This CDR3 is CASSPRTSVNEQYF. The CDR3 DNA follows: TGTGCCAGCAGCCCAAGGACTAGTGTGAACGAGCAGTACTTC.

In this sample, this clone turned up a few times. The rearrangement joins TRBV20-1 to TRBJ1-5; D is possibly TRBD1 (5 bases). The CDR3 has 17 amino acids. V lost 3 bases, J lost 3 bases, and 21 bases lay in between. Germline CDR1 is DFQATT and CDR2 is SNEGSKA (reference sequence). The CDR3 region has the DNA TGCAGTGCTAGTTATCCCAGACAGAATTCAGACAATCAGCCCCAGCATTTT. Translation: CSASYPRQNSDNQPQHF.

This sequence joins TRBV7-8 and TRBJ2-1; no firm D call. Trimming stripped 1 base from V and 0 bases from J, with 10 bases between. The CDR3 runs to 16 residues. Germline V gene sequence: CDR1 SGHVS, CDR2 FQNEAQ. CDR3 sequence (DNA): TGTGCCAGCAGCTTAGATACCCGGAGCTCCTACAATGAGCAGTTCTTC. Its protein is CASSLDTRSSYNEQFF.

This clone came up a few times. The V and J genes are TRBV5-1 and TRBJ1-2, with D possibly being TRBD1 (6 bases). The CDR3 is 15 amino acids. V was cut by 3 bases and J by 1 base, with 13 bases left in between. Germline V CDR1 and CDR2: SGHRS, YFSETQ. In nucleotides, the CDR3 is TGCGCCAGCAGCTACAGGGAACCTGGTAACTATGGCTACACCTTC. Amino acids: CASSYREPGNYGYTF.

The chain carries TRBV19 and TRBJ2-1, with 10 bases fitting TRBD2. The ends lost 4 bases at V and 6 bases at J; junction bases unmatched: 6. The germline V gene has CDR1 LNHDA and CDR2 SQIVND (reference sequence). The CDR3 spans 15 residues. This CDR3 is CASSKLAGVSNEQFF. CDR3 nucleotide sequence: TGTGCCAGTAGTAAGCTAGCGGGAGTCTCCAATGAGCAGTTCTTC. The full variable domain, with the rest looked up from reference TRBV19 and TRBJ2-1, is DGGITQSPKYLFRKEGQNVTLSCEQNLNHDAMYWYRQDPGQGLRLIYYSQIVNDFQKGDIAEGYSVSREKKESFPLTVTSAQKNPTAFYLCASSKLAGVSNEQFFGPGTRLTVL.